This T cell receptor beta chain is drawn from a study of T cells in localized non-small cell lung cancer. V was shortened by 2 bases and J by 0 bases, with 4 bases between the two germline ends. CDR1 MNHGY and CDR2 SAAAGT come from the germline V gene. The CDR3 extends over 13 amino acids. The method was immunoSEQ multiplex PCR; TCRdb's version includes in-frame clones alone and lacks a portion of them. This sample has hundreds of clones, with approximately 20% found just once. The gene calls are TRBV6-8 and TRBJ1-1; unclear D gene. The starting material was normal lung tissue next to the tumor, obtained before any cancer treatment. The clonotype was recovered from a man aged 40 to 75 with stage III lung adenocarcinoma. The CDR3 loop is CASSYLLNTEAFF. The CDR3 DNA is TGTGCCAGCAGTTACCTTTTGAACACTGAAGCTTTCTTT.